The text below deals with one TCR beta chain. This clonotype has at least ten counts. The clone's antigen remains unknown. Base qualities are not at hand, and no much larger clone is one base apart. The sample's time point label is to be understood as: blood at routine non-recurrence follow-up after resection. For TCR sequencing, whole RNA was extracted from tumor and nontumor lung tissue, or from cryopreserved PBMC samples, and no cell sorting was done. Only patients with enough RNA available from two or more tumor regions were chosen for TCR sequencing. The source of the sample is a study of spatial heterogeneity in lung cancer (dated by TCRdb to between 2018 and 2020). General notes on the study: The donors were about 71 patients from the lung TRACERx cohort who had early-stage, untreated non-small cell lung cancer. Follow-up PBMC samples were sequenced whenever available, with the median time to follow-up being around 25 months after resection. Both alpha and beta chains were TCR-sequenced in around 230 tumor regions, roughly 70 matched nontumor lung samples and 55 to 60 PBMC samples obtained at surgery. Nonsynonymous mutation counts, determined by whole-exome sequencing of tumor tissue, were related to TCR repertoire features. In the raw uncorrected reads, each unique combination of TCR and UMI appeared more than ten times on average. The study quantitatively compared TCR alpha and beta repertoires across multiple tumor regions, matched nontumor lung and blood in non-small cell lung cancer. Beta-chain transcripts were consistently detected in greater numbers than alpha-chain transcripts, which likely reflected higher beta-chain transcript abundance.

Preparation of the library involved 5' RACE. Sequencing took place on a NextSeq 500. In the TCR library protocol, a unique molecular identifier was attached to each TCR cDNA molecule so that PCR and sequencing errors could be corrected. Concerning the study's data processing: Decombinator tools were used for TCR identification, UMI-based error correction and CDR3 extraction. Expanded TCRs were defined as those above a frequency of 2 per 1,000, corresponding to the top 1% of the tumor frequency distribution. Renyi diversity was computed with the R vegan package after each repertoire had been subsampled 100 times to 5,000 TCRs. CDR3 similarity networks were constructed using string-kernel similarity of amino acid triplets, with links drawn between CDR3s whose pairwise similarity was above 0.82. TCRdb reprocessing: public reads trimmed at Q25 with fastp, clones called with MiXCR, in-frame beta chains kept. Every CDR3 protein is listed once, alongside the most common genes and DNA of its rows. TCRdb, not the authors, supplied the V and J calls. This sample comprises about 120,000 distinct CDR3 sequences, 11% of them detected only once. About 24% of the sample goes to the ten largest clones.

Counted from cysteine to phenylalanine, this CDR3 has 13 amino acids. The DNA shown is the 39-base CDR3, in frame from base 1. The germline V gene (reference sequence) supplies CDR1 DFQATT and CDR2 SNEGSKA. V trim: 6 bases; J trim: 6 bases; unmatched bases: 5. Findings and caveats that apply to the study as a whole: Ubiquitous expanded tumor TCRs were found in blood more often at tumor resection than at routine follow-up. Confirming at a functional level the hypothesis that regional TCRs recognize regional mutations was considered to require additional single-cell paired TCR alpha and beta sequencing. Only 11 to 15 patients were included in the comparisons of baseline and follow-up blood repertoires.

The receptor comes from a female donor with early-stage non-small cell lung cancer. The material sequenced was PBMCs, taken at follow-up. The rearranged chain carries TRBV20-1 and TRBJ1-6; 7 bases in the junction line up with TRBD1. The CDR3 region: CSAKTGVNSPLHF. The nucleotide sequence is given as TGCAGTGCAAAAACAGGGGTTAATTCACCCCTCCACTTT.